The 6 T cell receptor beta chains in this list originate from one sample, sequenced in a study of glioma-infiltrating T cells. TCR alpha and beta CDR3 regions were amplified from RNA using iRepertoire nested multiplex PCR. TCRdb recomputed calls from the multiplex PCR reads with MiXCR, one row per CDR3 protein. The sample has some 3,200 distinct CDR3 sequences; around 15% are singletons. What was sequenced was glioma tissue, nonneoplastic brain tissue, or PBMCs (not recorded which). These TCRs come from a human donor with low-grade glioma or glioblastoma, undergoing nonglioma brain surgery, or in good health (not recorded which).

This clonotype was counted at least ten times. The V call is TRBV5-1, the J call TRBJ1-3, with unresolved D. V lost 0 bases, J lost 0 bases, and 4 bases lay in between. Germline V lookup: CDR1 SGHRS, CDR2 YFSETQ. The CDR3 has 14 residues. The CDR3 sequence: CASSLDGSGNTIYF. CDR3 bases: TGCGCCAGCAGCTTGGACGGCTCTGGAAACACCATATATTTT.

In its sample, this clonotype was seen many times. This chain joins TRBV18 and TRBJ2-7; 8 positions agree with TRBD1. CDR3 length: 14 amino acids. Germline values: CDR1 KGHSH, CDR2 LQKENI. The V and J ends lost 0 bases and 6 bases, in that order; junction bases with no gene match: 4. CDR3 coding DNA: TGTGCCAGCTCACCACCGGAAGGGACAGGCGAGCAGTACGTC. Its translation: CASSPPEGTGEQYV.

This clonotype was recorded many times. The V call is TRBV5-4, the J call TRBJ2-1; D is unresolved. V lost 6 bases, J lost 4 bases, and 11 bases lay in between. This CDR3 has 13 residues. Germline CDR1 is SGHNT and CDR2 is YYREEE (reference sequence). The CDR3 DNA is TGTGCCAGCAAATCGGGTTTGTACAATGAGCAGTTCTTC. Amino acid sequence: CASKSGLYNEQFF. Based on the CDR3 plus reference TRBV5-4 and TRBJ2-1, the full variable domain is ETGVTQSPTHLIKTRGQQVTLRCSSQSGHNTVSWYQQALGQGPQFIFQYYREEENGRGNFPPRFSGLQFPNYSSELNVNALELDDSALYLCASKSGLYNEQFFGPGTRLTVL.

This clonotype occurred many times. V and J are TRBV11-1 and TRBJ2-1, with D possibly matching TRBD1 (5 bases). The V end was cut by 2 bases, the J end by 11 bases, with 7 bases between. Germline CDR1 SGHAT, CDR2 FQDESV (reference sequence). The CDR3 loop spans 11 amino acids. Here the CDR3 DNA reads TGTGCCAGCAGCTTACAGGGAAAGCAGTTCTTC. It is translated as CASSLQGKQFF.

The table lists this clonotype with a few counts. Since a much larger clone is just one base distant, this may be a read error. The chain carries TRBV2 and TRBJ1-1, with 11 nucleotides matching TRBD1. This CDR3 spans 17 amino acids. After removal of 6 bases from V and 4 bases from J, the junction contained 13 bases not matched to a gene. The germline gives CDR1 SNHLY, CDR2 FYNNEI. The CDR3 sequence: CASSGPGQGVGGTEAFF. CDR3 DNA: TGTGCCAGCAGCGGACCGGGACAGGGGGTCGGTGGCACTGAAGCTTTCTTT.

By sample fraction, this clonotype is medium-sized (0.01 to 0.1%). The V gene is TRBV20-1, the J gene TRBJ1-5, with D unclear. The CDR3 sequence is 15 residues long. The V end lost 4 bases, the J end lost 7 bases, and 20 bases lay between the germline ends. Germline V gives CDR1 DFQATT, CDR2 SNEGSKA (reference sequence). CDR3 sequence: CSATFMDQVSQPQHF. The CDR3 bases are TGCAGTGCTACCTTTATGGATCAGGTTAGCCAGCCCCAGCATTTT.